These 30 T cell receptor beta chains share one sample of origin, sequenced in a study of cytomegalovirus exposure and HLA in healthy donors. Both 60 Vbeta primers and 13 Jbeta primers went into the PCR. Sequencing used immunoSEQ multiplex PCR; TCRdb keeps in-frame clones, though not all of them. The repertoire table contains tens of thousands of clones. The sample comprised PBMCs. The receptors derive from a woman aged 25 to 39 in good health and CMV-seronegative.

The V call is TRBV28, the J call TRBJ1-5; no clear D. Germline V lookup: CDR1 MDHEN, CDR2 SYDVKM. This CDR3 has 15 residues. V lost 1 base to trimming and J lost 3 bases, with 10 bases between them. Here the CDR3 reads CASSLLSGTNQPQHF. For the CDR3, the DNA is TGTGCCAGCAGTTTATTGTCGGGAACCAATCAGCCCCAGCATTTT.

The rearrangement joins TRBV15 to TRBJ2-7; D is perhaps TRBD2 (6 bases). In germline, CDR1 is LNHNV, CDR2 YYDKDF (reference sequence). The CDR3 runs 15 residues. V lost 3 bases and J lost 3, with 15 bases in between. The CDR3 nucleotides read TGTGCCACCAGCAGGGGTGTGGACGGGAGCTACGAGCAGTACTTC. It translates to CATSRGVDGSYEQYF. The full variable domain, with the rest looked up from reference TRBV15 and TRBJ2-7, is DAMVIQNPRYQVTQFGKPVTLSCSQTLNHNVMYWYQQKSSQAPKLLFHYYDKDFNNEADTPDNFQSRRPNTSFCFLDIRSPGLGDTAMYLCATSRGVDGSYEQYFGPGTRLTVT.

This chain uses TRBV25-1 with TRBJ2-1; D might be TRBD1 (5 bases). From germline, CDR1 is MGHDK and CDR2 SYGVNS. Trimming took 4 bases from V and 9 from J, leaving 16 bases between them. This CDR3 has 14 residues. The CDR3 protein is CASSVGQGRVEQFF. The CDR3, as DNA: TGTGCCAGCAGTGTGGGGCAGGGTAGGGTTGAGCAGTTCTTC. Supplemented by reference TRBV25-1 and TRBJ2-1, the full variable domain reads EADIYQTPRYLVIGTGKKITLECSQTMGHDKMYWYQQDPGMELHLIHYSYGVNSTEKGDLSSESTVSRIRTEHFPLTLESARPSHTSQYLCASSVGQGRVEQFFGPGTRLTVL.

The chain employs TRBV6-1 and TRBJ1-2; a weak D match, TRBD1 (6 bases). Trimming removed 2 bases at V and 7 bases at J, with 11 bases between. Germline V gene data show CDR1 as MNHNS and CDR2 as SASEGT. This CDR3 is built from 13 residues. The CDR3 DNA is TGTGCCAGCAGTGAAAGTGGGACATTTGGCTACACCTTC. Its translation: CASSESGTFGYTF.

This chain joins TRBV5-1 and TRBJ2-3, with no clear D. This CDR3 is built from 12 residues. The germline CDR1 and CDR2 sequences are SGHRS and YFSETQ. V gave up 0 bases and J gave up 4 bases, with 3 bases separating them. Written as DNA, the CDR3 is TGCGCCAGCAGCTTGGCCGCAGATACGCAGTATTTT. Translation gives CASSLAADTQYF.

The gene calls are TRBV19 and TRBJ1-3; D call uncertain. Germline V gene data show CDR1 as LNHDA and CDR2 as SQIVND (reference sequence). V lost 3 bases, J lost 8 bases, and 14 bases lay in between. The CDR3 has 14 amino acids. This chain's CDR3 is CASSIPGRSDTIYF. The CDR3 DNA follows: TGTGCCAGTAGTATCCCTGGTCGGTCCGACACCATATATTTT.

V is TRBV25-1 and J is TRBJ1-4, with a weak D call TRBD1 (6 bases). The CDR3 spans 13 residues. Germline CDR1 is MGHDK and CDR2 is SYGVNS. The V and J ends lost 7 bases and 7 bases respectively, with 13 bases between them. DNA of the CDR3: TGTGCCAGCAAGGGGGACGGTAGTGAAAAACTGTTTTTT. Translated, it gives CASKGDGSEKLFF.

V and J are TRBV4-2 and TRBJ2-7; 12 positions agree with TRBD2. Germline lookup yields CDR1 LGHNA and CDR2 YNFKEQ. The V and J ends lost 1 base and 0 bases, in that order; junction bases with no gene match: 1. The CDR3 length is 16 residues. Here the CDR3 reads CASSQGTSGDSYEQYF. The CDR3 DNA reads TGTGCCAGCAGCCAAGGGACTAGCGGGGACTCCTACGAGCAGTACTTC.

CDR3 bases: TGTGCCAGTAGTAGATGGAAAACGGGAAACACCGGGGAGCTGTTTTTT. Its protein product is CASSRWKTGNTGELFF. The chain combines TRBV19 with TRBJ2-2; perhaps TRBD2 as D (5 bases). Germline V gene data show CDR1 as LNHDA and CDR2 as SQIVND (reference sequence). V shed 4 bases and J shed 2 bases, with 14 bases lying between them. This CDR3 spans 16 amino acids.

V is TRBV14 and J is TRBJ2-7; TRBD2 might be the D (5 bases). This CDR3 has 14 residues. Per germline, CDR1 SGHDN and CDR2 FVKESK. V lost 4 bases and J 0 bases, leaving 10 bases between the germline ends. CDR3 amino acids: CASSPVGSSYEQYF. In DNA, the CDR3 is TGTGCCAGCAGCCCTGTGGGGAGCTCCTACGAGCAGTACTTC.

V and J are TRBV2 and TRBJ1-2; 9 nucleotides match TRBD1. Trimming cost V 6 bases and J 6 bases; bases outside gene matches: 5. This CDR3 comprises 13 residues. CDR1 is SNHLY, CDR2 FYNNEI, per germline. CDR3 sequence: CASRDRGIDGYTF. In nucleotides, the CDR3 is TGTGCCAGCAGGGACAGGGGTATAGATGGCTACACCTTC. The full variable domain, in which reference TRBV2 and TRBJ1-2 provide the parts outside the CDR3, is EPEVTQTPSHQVTQMGQEVILRCVPISNHLYFYWYRQILGQKVEFLVSFYNNEISEKSEIFDDQFSVERPDGSNFTLKIRSTKLEDSAMYFCASRDRGIDGYTFGSGTRLTVV.

The V and J genes are TRBV28 and TRBJ1-5; D is perhaps TRBD1 (5 bases). In germline, CDR1 is MDHEN, CDR2 SYDVKM. This CDR3 region has 16 residues. V lost 5 bases and J lost 2, with 16 bases in between. This chain's CDR3 is CASSQTDGLGNQPQHF. Written as DNA, the CDR3 is TGTGCCAGCAGTCAGACAGACGGGTTGGGCAATCAGCCCCAGCATTTT.

This chain connects TRBV25-1 to TRBJ2-1; D perhaps matches TRBD2 (5 bases). This CDR3 has 11 amino acids. Trimming left V 5 bases short and J 8 bases short, with 7 bases between. Looked up from germline, CDR1 is MGHDK and CDR2 is SYGVNS. The CDR3 DNA reads TGTGCCAGCAGTCGAGCGGATGAGCAGTTCTTC. It encodes CASSRADEQFF.

The rearrangement links TRBV14 to TRBJ1-2, with a weak D call TRBD1 (6 bases). V was pared by 2 bases and J by 5 bases, with 9 bases between. The germline V gene has CDR1 SGHDN and CDR2 FVKESK. This CDR3 has 13 residues. This CDR3 reads CASSQSDSYGYTF. The CDR3 DNA reads as TGTGCCAGCAGCCAATCGGACAGTTATGGCTACACCTTC. The full variable domain, with the rest looked up from reference TRBV14 and TRBJ1-2, is EAGVTQFPSHSVIEKGQTVTLRCDPISGHDNLYWYRRVMGKEIKFLLHFVKESKQDESGMPNNRFLAERTGGTYSTLKVQPAELEDSGVYFCASSQSDSYGYTFGSGTRLTVV.

The chain combines TRBV5-6 with TRBJ2-3; D gene uncertain. Per germline, CDR1 SGHDT and CDR2 YYEEEE. The CDR3 loop spans 11 amino acids. With 3 bases removed from V and 6 bases from J, the gap between germline ends came to 5 bases. The CDR3 bases are TGTGCCAGCAGCTCGCAGGATACGCAGTATTTT. This translates into CASSSQDTQYF.

This chain joins TRBV5-1 and TRBJ2-7, with 12 bases lining up with TRBD2. The germline V gene has CDR1 SGHRS and CDR2 YFSETQ. The J segment lost 1 base and the V segment lost 6 bases, leaving 11 bases of the junction unmatched. This CDR3 contains 17 residues. This CDR3 reads CASNTGTSGLLSYEQYF. The CDR3 DNA follows: TGCGCCAGCAATACCGGGACTAGCGGGCTATTATCCTACGAGCAGTACTTC.

The CDR3 bases are TGTGCCAGCTCACCACGTGAAGGGACTCAAGAGACCCAGTACTTC. Its translation: CASSPREGTQETQYF. The chain has TRBV18 and TRBJ2-5; possibly TRBD2 for D (6 bases). V shed 1 base and J shed 2 bases, with 11 bases lying between them. CDR3 length: 15 residues. CDR1 is KGHSH, CDR2 LQKENI, per germline.

The rearrangement uses TRBV6-5 and TRBJ1-2; D gene uncertain. The CDR3 length is 14 residues. Deletions cut 5 bases from V and 8 bases from J, with 18 bases between. CDR1 is MNHEY, CDR2 SVGAGI, per germline. CDR3 sequence reads: CASSPLQRDRGYTF. CDR3 DNA: TGTGCCAGCAGTCCCCTCCAACGGGATCGCGGCTACACCTTC.

This sequence joins TRBV30 and TRBJ1-1; D not certain. V lost 1 base and J 6 bases, leaving 9 bases between the germline ends. The germline V gene encodes CDR1 GTSNPN and CDR2 SVGIG (reference sequence). The CDR3 contains 12 residues. CDR3 region: CAWSEGAAEAFF. For the CDR3, the DNA is TGTGCCTGGAGTGAAGGAGCAGCTGAAGCTTTCTTT.

The chain is built from TRBV6-1 and TRBJ1-5, with no clear D. Deletions cut 7 bases from V and 2 bases from J, with 12 bases between. Germline V gene data show CDR1 as MNHNS and CDR2 as SASEGT. The CDR3 has 14 residues. The CDR3 loop is CASMSRRGNQPQHF. The CDR3 DNA reads as TGTGCCAGCATGAGCAGGAGGGGCAATCAGCCCCAGCATTTT.

The gene calls are TRBV29-1 and TRBJ1-2; 8 bases match TRBD1. The germline gives CDR1 SQVTM, CDR2 ANQGSEA. Trimming at V came to 3 bases and at J to 5 bases, leaving 5 bases not matched to a gene. CDR3 length: 13 amino acids. The CDR3 region has the DNA TGCAGCGTTGACCGGACAGGGAGGTATGGCTACACCTTC. Encoded protein: CSVDRTGRYGYTF.

This sequence joins TRBV7-9 and TRBJ1-1; D might be TRBD1 (5 bases). The CDR3 is 14 residues long. V lost 3 bases, J lost 11 bases, and 19 bases lay in between. Germline CDR1 reads SEHNR; CDR2 reads FQNEAQ (reference sequence). This CDR3 is CASSFPLGGSGAFF. CDR3 in DNA: TGTGCCAGCAGCTTCCCCCTCGGGGGATCTGGGGCTTTCTTT. Using reference TRBV7-9 and TRBJ1-1 for the parts outside the CDR3, the full variable domain is DTGVSQNPRHKITKRGQNVTFRCDPISEHNRLYWYRQTLGQGPEFLTYFQNEAQLEKSRLLSDRFSAERPKGSFSTLEIQRTEQGDSAMYLCASSFPLGGSGAFFGQGTRLTVV.

The rearrangement joins TRBV7-9 to TRBJ2-7; D perhaps matches TRBD2 (5 bases). The germline CDR1 and CDR2 sequences are SEHNR and FQNEAQ (reference sequence). V lost 5 bases, J lost 2 bases, and 7 bases lay in between. The CDR3 runs 12 residues. CDR3 loop: CASSSGPYEQYF. The CDR3, as DNA: TGTGCCAGCAGCAGCGGTCCCTACGAGCAGTACTTC.

The chain couples TRBV30 to TRBJ1-1; D gene uncertain. Trimming shortened V by 3 bases and J by 4 bases, and 18 bases separated the two germline ends. The length of the CDR3 is 15 residues. Per the germline V gene, CDR1 is GTSNPN and CDR2 is SVGIG (reference sequence). The CDR3 protein is CAWRNNAAYSTEAFF. The CDR3 nucleotides are TGTGCCTGGAGAAATAACGCGGCCTATAGCACTGAAGCTTTCTTT.

The rearrangement joins TRBV12-5 to TRBJ1-5; a weak D match, TRBD1 (6 bases). The CDR3 sequence is 15 residues long. Trimming stripped 5 bases from V and 5 bases from J, with 16 bases between. Germline V lookup: CDR1 LGHNT, CDR2 FRNRAP. For the CDR3, the DNA is TGTGCTAGTGGTGGAACGGGGGGCGGGGATCAGCCCCAGCATTTT. This codes for CASGGTGGGDQPQHF.

This sequence joins TRBV14 and TRBJ2-1, with D uncertain. Germline V gene data show CDR1 as SGHDN and CDR2 as FVKESK. There are 15 residues in the CDR3. V shed 0 bases and J shed 9 bases, with 15 bases lying between them. CDR3 protein: CASSQDRAPNSEQFF. CDR3 DNA: TGTGCCAGCAGCCAAGATCGAGCCCCGAATAGTGAGCAGTTCTTC. The whole variable domain, remainder taken from reference TRBV14 and TRBJ2-1, is EAGVTQFPSHSVIEKGQTVTLRCDPISGHDNLYWYRRVMGKEIKFLLHFVKESKQDESGMPNNRFLAERTGGTYSTLKVQPAELEDSGVYFCASSQDRAPNSEQFFGPGTRLTVL.

DNA of the CDR3: TGTGCCAGCAGCTTACGCCGCGGGCCCGAGCAGTACTTC. This gives the protein CASSLRRGPEQYF. The chain combines TRBV7-2 with TRBJ2-7; D might be TRBD2 (5 bases). Between the trimmed V and J ends, which lost 2 bases and 6 bases, there was a span of 11 bases. CDR1 SGHTA and CDR2 FQGNSA come from the germline V gene. The CDR3 runs to 13 residues.

The chain couples TRBV18 to TRBJ2-5; tentatively, D is TRBD2 (6 bases). The CDR3 consists of 19 residues. Germline-derived CDR1 and CDR2 are KGHSH and LQKENI. Between the trimmed V and J ends, which lost 1 base and 2 bases, there was a span of 23 bases. The CDR3 region has the DNA TGTGCCAGCTCACCACTTGCGGGGAATTCGGCTAGCCGACAAGAGACCCAGTACTTC. Its translation is CASSPLAGNSASRQETQYF.

Notes on this clone: The same CDR3 is also encoded by other DNA sequences in this sample. Written as DNA, the CDR3 is TGTGCCTGCACAGGGGGCAATTCACCCCTCCACTTT. Its protein is CACTGGNSPLHF. The genes are TRBV30 and TRBJ1-6; 9 nucleotides match TRBD1. Germline values: CDR1 GTSNPN, CDR2 SVGIG (reference sequence). With V trimmed by 6 bases and J by 7 bases, 1 base remained unmatched. This CDR3 comprises 12 residues.

The chain joins TRBV10-2 to TRBJ2-5; 15 bases map to TRBD2. Per the germline V gene, CDR1 is WSHSY and CDR2 is SAAADI. The CDR3 runs 16 residues. V lost 2 bases and J lost 2; bases outside the gene matches: 0. CDR3 protein: CASSEGLAGGQETQYF. CDR3 sequence (DNA): TGCGCCAGCAGTGAGGGACTAGCGGGGGGGCAAGAGACCCAGTACTTC.